The sequence of this TCR beta chain was determined in a study of control samples from healthy donors and cancer patients. Sequencing was performed with immunoSEQ multiplex PCR; in TCRdb, only in-frame clones are kept and a portion is missing. The sample has 150,000 or so clones, around nine tenths seen once. V gave up 6 bases and J gave up 12 bases, with 21 bases separating them. The CDR3 is 14 residues long. CDR1 and CDR2 (germline): MDHEN, SYDVKM. The TCR originated in a man aged 40-49 years in good health. The chain carries TRBV28 and TRBJ2-1; D unresolved. Sample: blood. The CDR3: CASRPQPDVTGQFF. The CDR3 DNA is TGTGCCAGCAGACCCCAGCCGGACGTAACCGGGCAGTTCTTC.